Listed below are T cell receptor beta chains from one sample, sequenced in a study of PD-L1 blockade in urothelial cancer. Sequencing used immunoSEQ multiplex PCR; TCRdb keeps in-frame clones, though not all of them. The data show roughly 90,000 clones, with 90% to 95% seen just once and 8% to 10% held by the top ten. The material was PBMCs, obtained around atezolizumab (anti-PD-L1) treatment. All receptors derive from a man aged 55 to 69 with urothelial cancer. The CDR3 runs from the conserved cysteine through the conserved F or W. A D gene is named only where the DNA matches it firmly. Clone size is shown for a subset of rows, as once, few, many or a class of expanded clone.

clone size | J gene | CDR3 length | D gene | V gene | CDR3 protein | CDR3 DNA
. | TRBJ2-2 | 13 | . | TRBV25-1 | CASSRLNTGELFF | TGTGCCAGCAGCCGTTTGAACACCGGGGAGCTGTTTTTT
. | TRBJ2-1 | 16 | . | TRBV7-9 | CASSLVKGGLYNEQFF | TGTGCCAGCAGCTTAGTTAAAGGAGGACTTTACAATGAGCAGTTCTTC
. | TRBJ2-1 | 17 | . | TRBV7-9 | CASSRTRLRGKDNEQFF | TGTGCCAGCAGCAGAACCCGTTTAAGGGGCAAGGACAATGAGCAGTTCTTC
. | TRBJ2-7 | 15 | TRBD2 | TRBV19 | CASSIIGRETYEQYF | TGTGCCAGTAGTATCATCGGGCGGGAGACCTACGAGCAGTACTTC
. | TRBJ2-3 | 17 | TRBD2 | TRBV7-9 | CASQGWLAGGTGDTQYF | TGTGCCAGCCAGGGATGGCTAGCGGGAGGCACGGGAGATACGCAGTATTTT
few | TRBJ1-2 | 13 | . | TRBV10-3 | CAITSQGIGGYTF | TGTGCCATCACATCACAGGGTATAGGGGGCTACACCTTC
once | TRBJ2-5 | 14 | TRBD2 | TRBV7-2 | CASSPERGGNIRYF | TGTGCCAGCAGCCCGGAGCGGGGGGGAAATATTCGGTACTTC
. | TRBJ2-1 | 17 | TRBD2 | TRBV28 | CASRTGGAGAHGYEQFF | TGTGCCAGCAGAACTGGGGGAGCGGGAGCCCACGGGTATGAGCAGTTCTTC
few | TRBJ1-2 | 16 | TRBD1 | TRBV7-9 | CASRPKTGTANYGYTF | TGTGCCAGCAGACCGAAGACCGGGACAGCTAACTATGGCTACACCTTC
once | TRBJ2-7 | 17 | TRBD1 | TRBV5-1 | CASSRSSSGGSPYEQYF | TGCGCCAGCAGCCGCAGTTCCTCAGGGGGCTCTCCCTACGAGCAGTACTTC
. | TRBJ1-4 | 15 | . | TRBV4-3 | CASSPQGKGNEKLFF | TGCGCCAGCAGCCCTCAGGGAAAGGGTAATGAAAAACTGTTTTTT
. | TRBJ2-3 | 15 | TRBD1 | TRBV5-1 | CASSRTGGTADTQYF | TGCGCCAGCAGCCGGACAGGGGGCACCGCAGATACGCAGTATTTT
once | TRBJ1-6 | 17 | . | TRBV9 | CASSVDGRAGDESPLHF | TGTGCCAGCAGCGTAGATGGGCGGGCAGGGGACGAGTCACCCCTCCACTTT
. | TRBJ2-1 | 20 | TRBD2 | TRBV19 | CASSIGSWRSGGAHYNEQFF | TGTGCCAGTAGTATAGGGTCTTGGCGTAGCGGGGGGGCGCACTACAATGAGCAGTTCTTC
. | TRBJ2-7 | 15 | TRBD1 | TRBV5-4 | CASSLDGTEVYEQYF | TGTGCCAGCAGCTTGGACGGGACAGAAGTCTACGAGCAGTACTTC
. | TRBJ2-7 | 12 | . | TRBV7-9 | CASSLVPYEQYF | TGTGCCAGCAGCTTAGTCCCATACGAGCAGTACTTC
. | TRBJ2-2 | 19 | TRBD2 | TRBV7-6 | CASSLAWTSGGPNTGELFF | TGTGCCAGCAGCTTAGCGTGGACTAGCGGGGGGCCGAACACCGGGGAGCTGTTTTTT
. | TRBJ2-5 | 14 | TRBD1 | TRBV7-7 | CASSPGTGQETQYF | TGTGCCAGCAGCCCAGGGACAGGGCAAGAGACCCAGTACTTC
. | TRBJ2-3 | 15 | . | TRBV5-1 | CASSGGPGGTDTQYF | TGCGCCAGCAGCGGGGGACCGGGGGGCACAGATACGCAGTATTTT
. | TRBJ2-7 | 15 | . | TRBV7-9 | CASSMAGGPNYEQYF | TGTGCCAGCAGTATGGCCGGGGGTCCCAACTACGAGCAGTACTTC
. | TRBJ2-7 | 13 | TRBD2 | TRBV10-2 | CASTSGTSGKQYF | TGCGCCAGCACTTCAGGGACTAGCGGAAAGCAGTACTTC
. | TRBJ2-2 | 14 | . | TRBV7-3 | CASSAQGGTGELFF | TGTGCCAGCAGCGCCCAGGGTGGCACCGGGGAGCTGTTTTTT
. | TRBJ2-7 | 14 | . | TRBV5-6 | CASSSIQGIYEQYF | TGTGCCAGCAGCTCCATCCAGGGAATCTACGAGCAGTACTTC
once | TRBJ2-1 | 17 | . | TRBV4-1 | CASSQLGTPMTYNEQFF | TGCGCCAGCAGCCAACTCGGGACACCGATGACCTACAATGAGCAGTTCTTC
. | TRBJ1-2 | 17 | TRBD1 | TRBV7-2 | CASSLSTGGAKNYGYTF | TGTGCCAGCAGCTTATCGACAGGGGGCGCGAAGAACTATGGCTACACCTTC
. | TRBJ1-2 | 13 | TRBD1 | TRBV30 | CAWSAAGQLSYTF | TGTGCCTGGAGTGCGGCGGGACAGTTGAGCTACACCTTC
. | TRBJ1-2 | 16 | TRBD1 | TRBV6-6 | CASSSTGTGTAYGYTF | TGTGCCAGCAGTTCCACCGGGACAGGGACCGCTTATGGCTACACCTTC
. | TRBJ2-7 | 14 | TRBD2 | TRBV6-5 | CASSAGTSLSEQYF | TGTGCCAGCAGTGCAGGGACTAGTTTGTCCGAGCAGTACTTC
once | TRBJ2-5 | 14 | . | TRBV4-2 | CASSQDLLAGTQYF | TGTGCCAGCAGCCAAGATCTCCTAGCAGGGACCCAGTACTTC
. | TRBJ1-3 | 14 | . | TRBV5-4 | CASSPTGTGNTIYF | TGTGCCAGCAGCCCGACAGGTACTGGAAACACCATATATTTT
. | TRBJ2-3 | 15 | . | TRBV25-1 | CASTTTGPSTDTQYF | TGTGCCAGCACCACAACAGGGCCTAGCACAGATACGCAGTATTTT
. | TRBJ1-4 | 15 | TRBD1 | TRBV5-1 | CASSLAGQGPKKLFF | TGCGCCAGCAGCTTGGCCGGACAGGGCCCCAAAAAACTGTTTTTT
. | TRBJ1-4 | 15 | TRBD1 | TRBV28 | CASSQTGGLGEKLFF | TGTGCCAGCAGCCAGACAGGGGGCTTGGGTGAAAAACTGTTTTTT
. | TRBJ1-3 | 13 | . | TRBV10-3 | CATAGEIGNTIYF | TGTGCCACCGCGGGAGAAATTGGAAACACCATATATTTT
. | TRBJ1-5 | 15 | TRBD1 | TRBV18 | CASSPGTGAPKPQHF | TGTGCCAGCTCACCGGGGACAGGGGCTCCGAAGCCCCAGCATTTT
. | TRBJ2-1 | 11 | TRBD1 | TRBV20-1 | CSAGDRNEQFF | TGCAGTGCTGGGGACAGAAATGAGCAGTTCTTC
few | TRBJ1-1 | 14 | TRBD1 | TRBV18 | CASSPGTGEPEAFF | TGTGCCAGCTCACCGGGGACAGGGGAACCTGAAGCTTTCTTT
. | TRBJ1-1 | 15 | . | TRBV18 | CASSPNRDKNTEAFF | TGTGCCAGCTCCCCAAACAGGGACAAGAACACTGAAGCTTTCTTT
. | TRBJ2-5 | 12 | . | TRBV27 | CASRSGVETQYF | TGTGCCAGCAGATCGGGGGTGGAGACCCAGTACTTC
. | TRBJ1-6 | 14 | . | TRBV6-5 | CASRGDTYNSPLHF | TGTGCCAGCCGAGGAGATACCTATAATTCACCCCTCCACTTT
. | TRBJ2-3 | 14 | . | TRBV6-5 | CASKLDRRTDTQYF | TGTGCCAGCAAGCTAGACAGACGCACAGATACGCAGTATTTT
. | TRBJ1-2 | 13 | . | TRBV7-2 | CASSGYSNYGYTF | TGTGCCAGCAGCGGGTACAGTAACTATGGCTACACCTTC
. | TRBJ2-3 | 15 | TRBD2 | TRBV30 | CAWSGLAGPTDTQYF | TGTGCCTGGAGTGGACTAGCGGGGCCCACAGATACGCAGTATTTT
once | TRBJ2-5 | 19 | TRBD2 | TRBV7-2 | CASSLVRRSGGGAVETQYF | TGTGCCAGCAGCCTAGTCCGGCGTTCTGGCGGGGGGGCCGTTGAGACCCAGTACTTC
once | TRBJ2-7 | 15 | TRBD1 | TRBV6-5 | CASSYSGTGNYEQYF | TGTGCCAGCAGTTACTCGGGGACAGGCAACTACGAGCAGTACTTC
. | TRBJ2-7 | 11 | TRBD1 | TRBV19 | CASSQGDEQYF | TGTGCCAGTAGCCAGGGGGACGAGCAGTACTTC
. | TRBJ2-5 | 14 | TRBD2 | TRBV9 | CASSVEGTSETQYF | TGTGCCAGCAGCGTAGAGGGGACTAGCGAGACCCAGTACTTC
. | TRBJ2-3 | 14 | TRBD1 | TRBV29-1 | CSATPGTGGDTQYF | TGCAGCGCCACACCCGGGACAGGGGGGGATACGCAGTATTTT
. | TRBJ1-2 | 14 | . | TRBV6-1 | CASSEGGRGYGYTF | TGTGCCAGCAGTGAAGGGGGGAGGGGTTATGGCTACACCTTC